This record covers a single TCR beta chain. V gave up 10 bases and J gave up 3 bases; unmatched junction bases: 7. CDR1 MDHEN and CDR2 SYDVKM come from the germline V gene. This CDR3 spans 14 amino acids. MiXCR was run by TCRdb on the RT-PCR reads, yielding one entry per CDR3 protein. The data contain fewer than 200,000 distinct CDR3 sequences, 30% of them seen just once; the ten biggest clones take up 3.2%. This entry is derived from a study of patients and donors after allogeneic stem cell transplantation. This rearrangement joins TRBV28 to TRBJ1-4; TRBD1 aligns across 8 bases. The sequenced material came from blood, either unsorted or a sorted T cell fraction (not recorded which). The origin of this receptor is a human donor who was either an allogeneic HSCT recipient or a stem cell or donor lymphocyte infusion donor (not recorded which). It is not recorded whose cells these are; they may come from a transplant donor. CDR3 nucleotide sequence: TGTGCCACCTACCAGGGGGCTTCTAATGAAAAACTGTTTTTT. Translated, it gives CATYQGASNEKLFF.